This T cell receptor (beta chain) originates from a study of T-cell memory formation after mild COVID-19. Findings and limits, study-wide: Clones from the second wave (peaking day 37) had unconfirmed SARS-CoV-2 specificity.

This clonotype was found a few times. Its antigen is unidentified. CDR1 is MRHNA and CDR2 is SNTAGT in the germline V gene. V lost 0 bases and J lost 7; bases outside the gene matches: 3. This CDR3 region has 15 residues. TCRdb passed the 5' RACE reads through MiXCR, listing each CDR3 protein once. Of 550,000 to 600,000 distinct CDR3 sequences listed, roughly 17% are singletons. The sequencing input was PBMCs or a T cell subset sorted from them (not recorded which). This receptor was obtained from an adult woman who had mild COVID-19 (a few samples of this study predate the infection). Cell type and time point are not known. The chain combines TRBV6-4 with TRBJ2-1, with 10 positions matching TRBD2. As DNA, the CDR3 is TGTGCCAGCAGTGACTCGAGCGGGGGGGCAAATGAGCAGTTCTTC. This encodes CASSDSSGGANEQFF.